This T cell receptor (beta chain) was obtained from a study of response to subunit inactivated influenza vaccine. On this clonotype: Its antigen is still unknown.

Whole-study results and caveats: Authors suggested few new T cells are recruited by each seasonal influenza vaccination.

TCRdb reanalysed the RT-PCR reads using MiXCR and keeps one entry per CDR3 protein. The repertoire consists of 490,000 or so distinct CDR3 sequences, with approximately 7.1% occurring once and the leading ten covering approximately 13%. There are 15 residues in the CDR3. The V end lost 7 bases, the J end lost 7 bases, and 22 bases lay between the germline ends. The source was PBMCs from blood, collected less than 30 months after vaccination. The chain couples TRBV12-3 or TRBV12-4 to TRBJ1-2; D is possibly TRBD1 (6 bases). This sequence was found in a man aged 45 to 70 who received an inactivated influenza vaccine. This chain's CDR3 is CASTRGTGVFGGYTF. The CDR3 DNA reads TGTGCCAGCACTAGGGGGACGGGAGTTTTTGGTGGCTACACCTTC.